This T cell receptor (beta chain) derives from a study of identical twins. This CDR3 has 16 amino acids. Germline V gene sequence: CDR1 SGHRS, CDR2 YFSETQ. Unique molecular identifiers were in the cDNA, with template-switch universal primer binding. TCRdb processed the 5' RACE reads anew with MiXCR; each CDR3 protein has one entry. The repertoire has some 1,700,000 distinct CDR3 sequences, about 32% of them found once; the top ten carry 0.25% to 0.3%. This chain links TRBV5-1 with TRBJ2-1; D not resolved. TRBJ2-7 matches the DNA end more closely, so the J call is doubtful. The material sequenced was cord blood. The source of this sequence is a newborn girl in good health. In DNA, the CDR3 is TGCGCCAGCAGCTTGGCAGGCTATAGCTCCTACAATGAGCAGTACTTC. It yields the protein CASSLAGYSSYNEQYF.